The 18 T cell receptor beta chains in this list originate from one sample, sequenced in a study of CD8+ T cells in alopecia areata. cDNA prepared by RNA extraction and subsequent reverse transcription served as the template for sequencing. Clones were sequenced by immunoSEQ multiplex PCR, and TCRdb holds only the in-frame ones, with some missing. The top ten clones hold 1.2% of a sample with around 250,000 clones, roughly two thirds of them seen once. The input for sequencing was CD4+ T cells sorted from blood, taken at week 0. The source of these receptors is a human donor with alopecia areata.

The chain recombines TRBV5-1 with TRBJ1-2; maybe TRBD1 (5 bases). Trimming cost V 4 bases and J 4 bases, with 14 bases left between them. The germline CDR1 and CDR2 sequences are SGHRS and YFSETQ. The CDR3 loop spans 14 amino acids. CDR3 DNA: TGCGCCAGCAGCCGCGGAGGGGAAGGCTATGGCTACACCTTC. Translated, it gives CASSRGGEGYGYTF.

CDR3 in amino acids: CAYREINYGYTF. In DNA, the CDR3 is TGTGCCTACAGGGAAATTAACTATGGCTACACCTTC. The chain is built from TRBV30 and TRBJ1-2; a weak D match, TRBD1 (6 bases). The germline V and J ends were trimmed by 7 bases and 1 base, with 10 bases remaining between them. CDR3 length: 12 residues. Germline CDR1 reads GTSNPN; CDR2 reads SVGIG (reference sequence).

The chain has TRBV29-1 and TRBJ2-1, with 7 bases aligning to TRBD1. Germline-derived CDR1 and CDR2 are SQVTM and ANQGSEA. The junction had 5 bases not matched to a gene; V was cut back by 2 bases and J by 1 base. This CDR3 region has 15 residues. CDR3 DNA: TGCAGCGTTGAAAAGGGGGCAAGTTCCTACAATGAGCAGTTCTTC. It encodes CSVEKGASSYNEQFF.

This clone appeared once. J is TRBJ2-5 and V is TRBV29-1, with D maybe TRBD1 (6 bases). Trimming took off 4 bases at V and 4 bases at J, with 13 bases between the two ends. Germline V gene sequence: CDR1 SQVTM, CDR2 ANQGSEA. This CDR3 spans 13 amino acids. The CDR3 sequence: CSVVGGGGETQYF. As DNA, the CDR3 is TGCAGCGTTGTAGGTGGGGGCGGAGAGACCCAGTACTTC.

The chain carries TRBV27 and TRBJ1-1; a possible D gene is TRBD1 (6 bases). The V end lost 6 bases, the J end lost 11 bases, and 16 bases lay between the germline ends. The CDR3 length is 12 residues. CDR1 is MNHEY and CDR2 is SMNVEV in the germline V gene (reference sequence). This CDR3 reads CASSRSGGGAFF. The CDR3 region has the DNA TGTGCCAGCAGCCGCTCGGGGGGCGGGGCTTTCTTT.

The chain uses TRBV27 and TRBJ2-3; D is uncertain. The ends were cut back, 5 bases at V and 1 base at J, with 13 bases in the middle. CDR3 length: 15 amino acids. CDR1 MNHEY and CDR2 SMNVEV come from the germline V gene (reference sequence). The CDR3: CASSPDLPGTDTQYF. The CDR3 DNA is TGTGCCAGCAGTCCCGATTTACCTGGCACAGATACGCAGTATTTT.

V gene TRBV7-2 combines with J gene TRBJ2-7; D might be TRBD2 (6 bases). The CDR3 has 14 residues. The germline V and J ends were trimmed by 6 bases and 1 base, with 13 bases remaining between them. The V gene's germline CDR1 is SGHTA and CDR2 FQGNSA. The CDR3 loop is CASSMGGVSYEQYF. The CDR3 nucleotides are TGTGCCAGCAGTATGGGCGGGGTTTCCTACGAGCAGTACTTC.

The chain has TRBV30 and TRBJ1-6, with D perhaps TRBD1 (6 bases). This CDR3 comprises 17 residues. CDR1 and CDR2 from the germline V gene are GTSNPN and SVGIG (reference sequence). With 0 bases removed from V and 6 bases from J, the gap between germline ends came to 18 bases. The CDR3 is CAWSVEGVVVSNSPLHF. The CDR3 coding sequence is TGTGCCTGGAGTGTAGAGGGGGTAGTAGTGAGTAATTCACCCCTCCACTTT.

The genes are TRBV30 and TRBJ2-1; TRBD2 might be the D (5 bases). Germline CDR1 and CDR2: GTSNPN and SVGIG (reference sequence). V dropped 0 bases and J dropped 10 bases, with 13 bases sitting between them. The CDR3 is 13 amino acids. The CDR3 here is CAWSVLGIGEQFF. CDR3 nucleotide sequence: TGTGCCTGGAGTGTACTAGGGATCGGCGAGCAGTTCTTC. Looking up the rest from reference TRBV30 and TRBJ2-1 gives the full variable domain: SQTIHQWPATLVQPVGSPLSLECTVEGTSNPNLYWYRQAAGRGLQLLFYSVGIGQISSEVPQNLSASRPQDRQFILSSKKLLLSDSGFYLCAWSVLGIGEQFFGPGTRLTVL.

This clone has only a few counts. V usage is TRBV29-1 and J usage is TRBJ2-5, with a tentative D call TRBD1 (5 bases). Trimming took 4 bases from V and 5 from J, leaving 14 bases between them. CDR3 length: 13 residues. Germline-derived CDR1 and CDR2 are SQVTM and ANQGSEA. DNA for the CDR3: TGCAGCGTTGTTCAGGGATATTGGGAGACCCAGTACTTC. Amino acids: CSVVQGYWETQYF.

This clone came up once. The gene calls are TRBV9 and TRBJ2-7; D may be TRBD1 or TRBD2 (5 bases each). The germline V and J ends were trimmed by 4 bases and 2 bases, with 13 bases remaining between them. Germline assignment: CDR1 SGDLS and CDR2 YYNGEE. This CDR3 has 14 amino acids. The CDR3 coding sequence is TGTGCCAGCAGCTCAAAGGGGACCCCCTACGAGCAGTACTTC. Translated: CASSSKGTPYEQYF.

The chain carries TRBV18 and TRBJ2-3; D call uncertain. From germline, CDR1 is KGHSH and CDR2 LQKENI. V lost 2 bases, J lost 8 bases, and 8 bases lay in between. The CDR3 contains 12 residues. CDR3 residues: CASSPNEATQYF. CDR3 nucleotide sequence: TGTGCCAGCTCACCAAATGAGGCTACGCAGTATTTT.

This chain links TRBV7-9 with TRBJ2-2; D call uncertain. The CDR3 spans 13 residues. Germline lookup yields CDR1 SEHNR and CDR2 FQNEAQ (reference sequence). V was clipped by 1 base and J by 7 bases, with 7 bases between them. The CDR3 is CASSLDRYGELFF. CDR3 in DNA: TGTGCCAGCAGCTTAGACCGATACGGGGAGCTGTTTTTT.

This chain links TRBV7-9 with TRBJ1-1, with D perhaps TRBD1 (6 bases). CDR3 length: 16 amino acids. The germline CDR1 and CDR2 sequences are SEHNR and FQNEAQ (reference sequence). V lost 1 base and J 8 bases, leaving 20 bases between the germline ends. The CDR3 DNA reads TGTGCCAGCAGCTTAGGACCTCCGACAGGTTATATCGAAGCTTTCTTT. Protein sequence: CASSLGPPTGYIEAFF.

Only one count was recorded for this clone. The V call is TRBV6-5, the J call TRBJ1-2; a possible D gene is TRBD1 (6 bases). The CDR3 is 14 residues long. From germline, CDR1 is MNHEY and CDR2 SVGAGI. Trimming took 10 bases from V and 4 from J, leaving 19 bases between them. The CDR3, as DNA: TGTGCCACCAGGGGTCTGGGGGGGACCTATGGCTACACCTTC. Translation gives CATRGLGGTYGYTF.

This sequence joins TRBV29-1 and TRBJ2-1; D might be TRBD1 (6 bases). The CDR3 totals 15 residues. Germline V gene sequence: CDR1 SQVTM, CDR2 ANQGSEA. V was cut by 2 bases and J by 5 bases, with 16 bases left in between. The CDR3 bases are TGCAGCGTTGAAAGAGGGGGAGAGCCCAACAATGAGCAGTTCTTC. Translation gives CSVERGGEPNNEQFF.

The V and J genes are TRBV6-5 and TRBJ2-3; no clear D. The CDR3 covers 13 residues. Looked up from germline, CDR1 is MNHEY and CDR2 is SVGAGI. V lost 8 bases, J lost 4 bases, and 13 bases lay in between. The DNA for the CDR3 is TGTGCCAGCCGCGGCGCCTTGGCAGATACGCAGTATTTT. It specifies CASRGALADTQYF.

This clone has only one observation. The V call is TRBV7-2, the J call TRBJ2-5, with a weak D call TRBD1 (6 bases). This CDR3 comprises 14 residues. V was pared by 1 base and J by 5 bases, with 11 bases between. CDR1 is SGHTA, CDR2 FQGNSA, per germline. CDR3 coding DNA: TGTGCCAGCAGCTTAGAACAGGGCAAGGAGACCCAGTACTTC. Its protein product is CASSLEQGKETQYF.